These T cell receptor beta chains were read from a single sample in a study of cytomegalovirus exposure and HLA in healthy donors. Sequencing was performed with immunoSEQ multiplex PCR; in TCRdb, only in-frame clones are kept and a portion is missing. The sample yields around 160,000 clones, 80% to 90% seen once. Sequences were obtained from PBMCs. Receptor source: a man between 18 and 29 years old in good health and CMV-seropositive. The CDR3 runs from the conserved cysteine through the conserved F or W. The order of the fields is clone size, J gene, V gene, D gene, CDR3 DNA, CDR3 protein. D genes are given only for firm matches. Size is stated for part of the rows, as once, few or many counts, or as a class when the clone is expanded.

NA,TRBJ1-5,TRBV28,NA,TGTGCCAGTTCCGAGACTGAATCTAATCAGCCCCAGCATTTT,CASSETESNQPQHF
NA,TRBJ1-2,TRBV11-2,NA,TGTGCCAGCAGCTTAGTCGTCGGACATTTGTCAGGCTACACCTTC,CASSLVVGHLSGYTF
NA,TRBJ1-1,TRBV7-2,NA,TGTGCCAGCAGCTTAGATACTTCAGGTGAAGCTTTCTTT,CASSLDTSGEAFF
NA,TRBJ2-1,TRBV7-9,NA,TGTGCCAGCTGGGGCAATGGGAATGAGCAGTTCTTC,CASWGNGNEQFF
NA,TRBJ1-3,TRBV18,TRBD1,TGTGCCAGCTCTCTCGTGGAGGGGGCGCGAGGAAACACCATATATTTT,CASSLVEGARGNTIYF
NA,TRBJ2-5,TRBV18,TRBD2,TGTGCCAGCTCAGCCCTGCCCGGACTAGGCGGGGAAGAGACCCAGTACTTC,CASSALPGLGGEETQYF
NA,TRBJ2-7,TRBV7-2,NA,TGTGCCAGCAGCTTTTTTCGCGAGCAGTACTTC,CASSFFREQYF
once,TRBJ1-5,TRBV18,NA,TGTGCCAGCTCACCAGGCAGGCTCGAACAGCCCCAGCATTTT,CASSPGRLEQPQHF
NA,TRBJ1-2,TRBV5-4,NA,TGTGCCAGCAGCTTGGAACCGACAGGTTTCTATGGCTACACCTTC,CASSLEPTGFYGYTF
NA,TRBJ2-5,TRBV7-7,TRBD1,TGTGCTAGCAGCAGAACAGGGGTCCAAGAGACCCAGTACTTC,CASSRTGVQETQYF